Below, 8 T cell receptor beta chains from the same sample are listed, as sequenced in a study of cytomegalovirus exposure and HLA in healthy donors. PCR primers comprised 60 Vbeta and 13 Jbeta primers. Clones were sequenced by immunoSEQ multiplex PCR, and TCRdb holds only the in-frame ones, with some missing. The repertoire holds some 100,000 clones, with about 80% as singletons. Sequencing was carried out using PBMCs. The receptors stem from a woman between 50 and 59 years old in good health and CMV-seropositive.

The V gene is TRBV6-5, the J gene TRBJ1-1; weak D call: TRBD1 (6 bases). The V gene lost 5 bases and the J gene lost 4 bases, with 14 bases spanning the gap. Germline V lookup: CDR1 MNHEY, CDR2 SVGAGI. The CDR3 extends over 14 amino acids. CDR3 sequence reads: CASSTPHRATEAFF. CDR3 coding DNA: TGTGCCAGCAGTACTCCTCACAGGGCCACTGAAGCTTTCTTT.

This chain connects TRBV19 to TRBJ2-1, with TRBD2 as a possible D gene (6 bases). The CDR3 extends over 15 amino acids. From germline, CDR1 is LNHDA and CDR2 SQIVND (reference sequence). V was clipped by 6 bases and J by 10 bases, with 22 bases between them. CDR3 nucleotide sequence: TGTGCCAGTAGCGACAGCGGGCCGGCGAACACGGAGCAGTTCTTC. Translated: CASSDSGPANTEQFF.

The chain has TRBV6-5 and TRBJ2-1, with 8 bases lining up with TRBD2. V was pared by 8 bases and J by 9 bases, with 15 bases of the junction left unmatched. This CDR3 spans 15 amino acids. Germline V lookup: CDR1 MNHEY, CDR2 SVGAGI. This CDR3 reads CASGERERLSGEQFF. The CDR3 nucleotides read TGTGCCAGCGGCGAGCGGGAGCGGCTGTCAGGTGAGCAGTTCTTC.

This sequence joins TRBV7-2 and TRBJ1-2; TRBD1 aligns across 7 bases. The germline V gene encodes CDR1 SGHTA and CDR2 FQGNSA. V trimming: 6 bases; J trimming: 2 bases; junction bases outside the gene matches: 3. There are 13 residues in the CDR3. The CDR3 DNA follows: TGTGCCAGCAGTCGGGACAGAAACTATGGCTACACCTTC. Its translation is CASSRDRNYGYTF.

V usage is TRBV29-1 and J usage is TRBJ2-1, with 8 bases aligning to TRBD1. V trimming: 3 bases; J trimming: 6 bases; junction bases outside the gene matches: 4. This CDR3 region has 13 residues. Germline V gene data show CDR1 as SQVTM and CDR2 as ANQGSEA. The CDR3 region is CSVDQGAVNEQFF. The CDR3 bases are TGCAGCGTTGATCAGGGGGCGGTCAATGAGCAGTTCTTC.

This chain joins TRBV9 and TRBJ2-2, with TRBD2 identical over 13 bases. The CDR3 totals 15 residues. CDR1 and CDR2 (germline): SGDLS, YYNGEE. The trim removed 4 bases at V and 8 bases at J, leaving 5 bases unmatched. DNA of the CDR3: TGTGCCAGCAGCCTGACTAGCGGGGGGCCAGGGGAGCTGTTTTTT. Translation: CASSLTSGGPGELFF. Full variable domain (remainder filled in from reference TRBV9 and TRBJ2-2): DSGVTQTPKHLITATGQRVTLRCSPRSGDLSVYWYQQSLDQGLQFLIQYYNGEERAKGNILERFSAQQFPDLHSELNLSSLELGDSALYFCASSLTSGGPGELFFGEGSRLTVL.

The sample holds a few counts of this clone. V is TRBV5-4 and J is TRBJ2-1; 12 positions agree with TRBD2. The CDR3 extends over 16 amino acids. V shed 1 base, J shed 5 bases, and the junction held 4 bases outside the gene matches. Germline loops: CDR1 SGHNT, CDR2 YYREEE (reference sequence). Here the CDR3 reads CASSLPSGRAHNEQFF. In DNA, the CDR3 is TGTGCCAGCAGCTTGCCTAGCGGGAGGGCCCACAATGAGCAGTTCTTC.

The rearrangement joins TRBV5-6 to TRBJ2-5, with D possibly TRBD1 on 6 matching bases. Deletions cut 4 bases from V and 2 bases from J, with 12 bases between. The CDR3 spans 14 residues. The germline CDR1 and CDR2 sequences are SGHDT and YYEEEE. The CDR3 loop is CASSPWTVQETQYF. CDR3 bases: TGTGCCAGCAGCCCATGGACAGTACAAGAGACCCAGTACTTC.